The rows below give T cell receptor beta chains drawn from one sample of a study of blood T cell repertoires in COVID-19. TCRdb's copy holds only in-frame clones and misses some; the assay was immunoSEQ multiplex PCR. The sample holds approximately 260,000 clones, more than 70% seen once. The sequencing sample was made of peripheral blood. The receptors were gathered from a woman aged 35 to 49 who had recovered from COVID-19. Both conserved end residues are part of each CDR3. A D gene is named only where the DNA matches it firmly. Rows may omit the clone size; those that give it use once, few, many or a size class.

d_call	j_call	v_call	clone_size	cdr3_nt	cdr3_aa
NA	TRBJ1-3	TRBV15	NA	TGTGCCACCAGCCCTACGAGGCAGTACTCTGGAAACACCATATATTTT	CATSPTRQYSGNTIYF
TRBD1	TRBJ1-2	TRBV30	NA	TGTGCCTGGAGTGCGGGACAGACGAACTATGGCTACACCTTC	CAWSAGQTNYGYTF
TRBD2	TRBJ2-7	TRBV3-1/TRBV3-2	once	TGTGCCAGCAGCCAACGGTCCCTAGCGGGGGTCTACGAGCAGTACTTC	CASSQRSLAGVYEQYF
TRBD1	TRBJ2-7	TRBV2	NA	TGTGCCAGCAGTCACGGACAGGGGGCTGGGTACGAGCAGTACTTC	CASSHGQGAGYEQYF
NA	TRBJ2-3	TRBV7-2	NA	TGTGCCAGCAGCTTAGAAGTAGCGCTCAGCACAGATACGCAGTATTTT	CASSLEVALSTDTQYF
TRBD1	TRBJ1-3	TRBV30	few	TGTGCCTGGAGCTACGGGACAGGGGAGGGAAACACCATATATTTT	CAWSYGTGEGNTIYF
NA	TRBJ1-5	TRBV10-3	once	TGTGCCATCAGTAGCGGGGAGGGGAGCAATCAGCCCCAGCATTTT	CAISSGEGSNQPQHF
NA	TRBJ2-5	TRBV28	NA	TGTGCCAGCAGTATCGGGGGAGGACAAGAGACCCAGTACTTC	CASSIGGGQETQYF
NA	TRBJ2-6	TRBV30	NA	TGTGCCTGGAGGATTCGGACAGTCATCTCTGGGGCCAACGTCCTGACTTTC	CAWRIRTVISGANVLTF
TRBD1	TRBJ1-1	TRBV9	NA	TGTGCCAGCAGCGGGCAGGGGGGAAACACTGAAGCTTTCTTT	CASSGQGGNTEAFF
TRBD1	TRBJ2-6	TRBV28	NA	TGTGCCACCCAGGGAGCAGGGGGCTCTGGGGCCAACGTCCTGACTTTC	CATQGAGGSGANVLTF
NA	TRBJ1-5	TRBV19	NA	TGTGCCAGAGAGAACCAGCCCCAGCATTTT	CARENQPQHF
TRBD1	TRBJ2-5	TRBV24-1	once	TGTGCCACCAGTGACTCGACAGGGTCGTTGGTCACTCAAGAGACCCAGTACTTC	CATSDSTGSLVTQETQYF
TRBD1	TRBJ1-3	TRBV7-9	NA	TGTGCCAGCAGCTCGACAGGGCCTAACTCTGGAAACACCATATATTTT	CASSSTGPNSGNTIYF
TRBD2	TRBJ2-2	TRBV6-2/TRBV6-3	NA	TGTGCCAGCAGTTACTCCGGGGTTTTCGAGCGGGGGTTTACCGGGGAGCTGTTTTTT	CASSYSGVFERGFTGELFF
NA	TRBJ2-2	TRBV14	NA	TGTGCCAGCAGCCAAGGGACACTCACCGGGGAGCTGTTTTTT	CASSQGTLTGELFF
TRBD2	TRBJ2-5	TRBV7-2	NA	TGTGCCAGCAGCTTCTCTCTAGCGGGGGGCGGGGAGACCCAGTACTTC	CASSFSLAGGGETQYF
TRBD2	TRBJ2-5	TRBV30	NA	TGTGCCTGGAGTAAGAGGGAGGGAGAGACCCAGTACTTC	CAWSKREGETQYF
TRBD2	TRBJ2-2	TRBV19	NA	TGTGCCAGTAGTTTACGCCTAGCGGGAAACACCGGGGAGCTGTTTTTT	CASSLRLAGNTGELFF
NA	TRBJ2-2	TRBV4-3	NA	TGCGCCAGTAGGCGTGGGGGGTGGGCCGGGGAGCTGTTTTTT	CASRRGGWAGELFF
NA	TRBJ2-3	TRBV29-1	NA	TGCAGCGTTGTTTCAATTGCGCAGTATTTT	CSVVSIAQYF
NA	TRBJ1-3	TRBV4-2	NA	TGTGCCAGCAGCCAATCCCCAAGCCGGGGGAGCCCTGGAAACACCATATATTTT	CASSQSPSRGSPGNTIYF
NA	TRBJ1-2	TRBV5-4	NA	TGTGCCAGCGGCCAGGGGCTACTCTCCTTC	CASGQGLLSF
TRBD2	TRBJ2-1	TRBV6-2/TRBV6-3	NA	TGTGCCAGCAGTTACTCCGGTTGGGAGCGGGGGTCCTACAATGAGCAGTTCTTC	CASSYSGWERGSYNEQFF
TRBD2	TRBJ2-3	TRBV7-2	NA	TGTGCCAGCAGCTTAGGATACCTTCGCGGGGGGCCCACAGATACGCAGTATTTT	CASSLGYLRGGPTDTQYF
TRBD1	TRBJ2-7	TRBV27	NA	TGTGCCAGCTCCACGACAGGGGGTGTCACCTACGAGCAGTACTTC	CASSTTGGVTYEQYF
NA	TRBJ1-2	TRBV11-2	NA	TGTGCCAGCAGCTTAGGGGGCTCGGACTATGGCTACACCTTC	CASSLGGSDYGYTF
NA	TRBJ2-2	TRBV27	NA	TGTGCCAGCAGTTCTGTCGTAGCCACCGGGGAGCTGTTTTTT	CASSSVVATGELFF
NA	TRBJ1-2	TRBV6-5	once	TGTGCCAGCAGTCGTAGGGGACACCACCCTCATGGCTACACCTTC	CASSRRGHHPHGYTF
TRBD1	TRBJ1-3	TRBV5-1	NA	TGCGCCAGCAGCTCTGGACGAATCACAGGGGAAGCTGGAAACACCATATATTTT	CASSSGRITGEAGNTIYF
TRBD1	TRBJ2-2	TRBV14	NA	TGTGCCAGCAGCCAAGATTTCGGGACAGGGGGGTCCGGGGAGCTGTTTTTT	CASSQDFGTGGSGELFF
NA	TRBJ2-3	TRBV4-3	NA	TGCGCCAGCAGCCAAGATTTGGCCAGCGGGCCCAGCACAGATACGCAGTATTTT	CASSQDLASGPSTDTQYF
TRBD1	TRBJ2-2	TRBV7-2	NA	TGTGCCAGCAGCTTATTTGTTTTGAGACAGGGTGTCGGGGAGCTGTTTTTT	CASSLFVLRQGVGELFF
NA	TRBJ2-1	TRBV19	NA	TGTGCCAGTAGTATGGAACGGGGAGCCCACAATGAGCAGTTCTTC	CASSMERGAHNEQFF
NA	TRBJ2-5	TRBV6-1	NA	TGTGCCAGCCAGGGGATGCAGGAGACCCAGTACTTC	CASQGMQETQYF
TRBD2	TRBJ2-7	TRBV30	NA	TGTGCCTGGAGTGTAACTAGCGGGGGAGTCTACGAGCAGTACTTC	CAWSVTSGGVYEQYF
NA	TRBJ2-1	TRBV11-2	NA	TGTGCCAGCAGCTTATCCGCCCCGGCAGGGGAGCCGACTGAGCAGTTCTTC	CASSLSAPAGEPTEQFF
NA	TRBJ1-2	TRBV14	NA	TGTGCCAGCAGCCCGAGGGTGAGAGCTGTCTATGGCTACACCTTC	CASSPRVRAVYGYTF
TRBD1	TRBJ1-2	TRBV27	NA	TGTGCCAGCAGTTCCCACGCCCGGACAGGGGATGGCTACACCTTC	CASSSHARTGDGYTF
NA	TRBJ2-7	TRBV5-1	NA	TGCGCCAGCAGCTTGAGAACAGATCTCTCCTACGAGCAGTACTTC	CASSLRTDLSYEQYF
NA	TRBJ1-6	TRBV14	NA	TGTGCCAGCAGCCAAGATGGGGGGGTGTTTAATTCACCCCTCCACTTT	CASSQDGGVFNSPLHF
TRBD1	TRBJ1-2	TRBV30	NA	TGTGCCTGGGTGAGGGACAGCTTTAACTATGGCTACACCTTC	CAWVRDSFNYGYTF
TRBD2	TRBJ2-1	TRBV9	NA	TGTGCCAGCAGCGTAGATCCTAGCGGGGGGTCATCCTACAATGAGCAGTTCTTC	CASSVDPSGGSSYNEQFF
NA	TRBJ1-2	TRBV5-4	NA	TGTGCCAGCAGTCCGCAACGGGGTGGGAATGGCTACACCTTC	CASSPQRGGNGYTF
NA	TRBJ1-2	TRBV7-2	NA	TGTGCCAGCAGCTTACCCCGCTGGGAGGGCGGCGGCTACACCTTC	CASSLPRWEGGGYTF
NA	TRBJ1-4	TRBV3-1/TRBV3-2	NA	TGTGCCAGCAGCCAGGGCAACAGGGCAAAAGGGGAAAAACTGTTTTTT	CASSQGNRAKGEKLFF
TRBD1	TRBJ2-7	TRBV25-1	NA	TGTGCCAGCAGTGAGAACTCCGGGACAGTCCTTATCGAGCAGTACTTC	CASSENSGTVLIEQYF
NA	TRBJ1-3	TRBV11-2	NA	TGTGCCAGCAGCTTTACGGGGGGCTCCTCTGGAAACACCATATATTTT	CASSFTGGSSGNTIYF
NA	TRBJ2-5	TRBV5-1	NA	TGCGCCAGCAGCTTAGGCTACGGCGGTCTCTCCCAAGAGACCCAGTACTTC	CASSLGYGGLSQETQYF
NA	TRBJ2-3	TRBV18	NA	TGTGCCAGCTCACCAGGGCTAGCCCTCACAGATACGCAGTATTTT	CASSPGLALTDTQYF
NA	TRBJ1-5	TRBV2	NA	TGTGCCAGCAGTGCCGACAGGACGACTGGCAATCAGCCCCAGCATTTT	CASSADRTTGNQPQHF
NA	TRBJ1-2	TRBV6-5	NA	TGTGCCAGCAGTTCCCCGGGACTCGTCTATGGCTACACCTTC	CASSSPGLVYGYTF
TRBD1	TRBJ2-7	TRBV11-2	NA	TGTGCCAGCAGCTTAGTGGCGGGACAGGGCCACGAGCAGTACTTC	CASSLVAGQGHEQYF